Listed here are 20 T cell receptor beta chains from one sample, sequenced in a study of beta chain features in type 1 diabetes. Findings and limits, study-wide: There was a moderate but significant shortening of TCRB CDR3s in all four CD4+ subsets of Type 1 diabetes patients.

Of the isolated RNA, all was reverse transcribed, and so the sequenced material was expressed TCRB transcripts. The method was immunoSEQ multiplex PCR; TCRdb's version includes in-frame clones alone and lacks a portion of them. The data contain about 170,000 clones, roughly 8% of them singletons. What these receptors recognize is not known. The sequenced material came from central memory CD4+ T cells from blood. The source of these receptors is a woman aged 40 to 50 with type 1 diabetes.

This clone has just a few counts. V usage is TRBV30 and J usage is TRBJ1-5, with D hard to call. The ends were cut back, 1 base at V and 4 bases at J, with 8 bases in the middle. The CDR3 loop spans 13 amino acids. Germline V CDR1 and CDR2: GTSNPN, SVGIG (reference sequence). The DNA of the CDR3 is TGTGCCTGGAGTGCGGGCGGGAATCAGCCCCAGCATTTT. This sequence encodes CAWSAGGNQPQHF.

This clone was counted only a few times. V is TRBV5-1 and J is TRBJ2-7; 12 bases are shared with TRBD2. This CDR3 has 16 residues. Germline CDR1 is SGHRS and CDR2 is YFSETQ. V lost 4 bases to trimming and J lost 4 bases; unmatched junction nucleotides: 9. The CDR3 nucleotides read TGCGCCAGCAGCAATGTTCAGACTAGCGGGAGTTACGAGCAGTACTTC. Translating gives CASSNVQTSGSYEQYF.

The chain carries TRBV11-3 and TRBJ2-1; possibly TRBD1 for D (6 bases). There are 11 residues in the CDR3. V was clipped by 8 bases and J by 6 bases, with 8 bases between them. The germline V gene encodes CDR1 SGHNT and CDR2 YENEEA. The CDR3 loop is CASSDSNEQFF. CDR3 DNA: TGTGCCAGCTCGGACAGCAATGAGCAGTTCTTC.

This clone was counted ten times or more. This chain uses TRBV10-3 with TRBJ1-2, with TRBD1 as a possible D gene (5 bases). CDR3 length equals 13 residues. V was pared by 3 bases and J by 4 bases, with 9 bases between. CDR1 ENHRY and CDR2 SYGVKD come from the germline V gene. The chain's CDR3 is CAISDRGTYGYTF. CDR3 nucleotides: TGTGCCATCAGTGATCGCGGGACCTATGGCTACACCTTC.

This clone was counted a few times. This chain uses TRBV7-3 with TRBJ2-1; 11 bases map to TRBD2. Germline V gene data show CDR1 as SGHTA and CDR2 as FQGTGA. This CDR3 comprises 20 residues. J lost 1 base, V lost 4 bases, and 15 bases had no gene match. The CDR3 DNA is TGTGCCAGCAGCTCCTTTCATAGGATTAGCGGGGGGGCGTCCTACAATGAGCAGTTCTTC. It specifies CASSSFHRISGGASYNEQFF.

This clone was recorded a few times. The V and J genes are TRBV7-2 and TRBJ1-2; 7 bases align to TRBD1. CDR3 length: 15 residues. Trimming at V came to 3 bases and at J to 2 bases, leaving 6 bases not matched to a gene. The germline V gene encodes CDR1 SGHTA and CDR2 FQGNSA. CDR3 loop: CASSLGQSLNYGYTF. The CDR3 coding sequence is TGTGCCAGCAGCTTGGGACAGAGCTTGAACTATGGCTACACCTTC.

Regarding this clone: Within the sample, other DNA sequences also encode this same CDR3. The rearrangement uses TRBV9 and TRBJ2-5; 7 bases fit TRBD1. V was clipped by 4 bases and J by 5 bases; unmatched bases: 11. The CDR3 consists of 15 residues. The V gene's germline CDR1 is SGDLS and CDR2 YYNGEE. CDR3 coding DNA: TGTGCCAGCAGCCCTCGGACAGGAGGTGGTGAGACCCAGTACTTC. Translated, it gives CASSPRTGGGETQYF.

The table lists this clone with a few counts. The chain couples TRBV7-6 to TRBJ1-5, with 7 bases fitting TRBD1. The CDR3 length is 14 residues. CDR1 and CDR2 (germline): SGHVS, FNYEAQ. Germline trimming cut 3 bases from V and 5 bases from J; bases unmatched to any gene: 4. Here the CDR3 DNA reads TGTGCCAGCAGCTTTGGACAGGCTGATCAGCCCCAGCATTTT. Translating gives CASSFGQADQPQHF.

The V call is TRBV7-9, the J call TRBJ1-4, with no clear D. Trimming took off 4 bases at V and 12 bases at J, with 9 bases between the two ends. CDR1 is SEHNR, CDR2 FQNEAQ, per germline (reference sequence). This CDR3 spans 11 amino acids. CDR3 loop: CASSSYEELFF. CDR3 nucleotide sequence: TGTGCCAGCAGCTCGTATGAGGAACTGTTTTTT. The complete variable domain, with remaining parts taken from reference TRBV7-9 and TRBJ1-4, reads DTGVSQNPRHKITKRGQNVTFRCDPISEHNRLYWYRQTLGQGPEFLTYFQNEAQLEKSRLLSDRFSAERPKGSFSTLEIQRTEQGDSAMYLCASSSYEELFFGSGTQLSVL.

Only a few counts were recorded for this clone. The chain carries TRBV5-4 and TRBJ1-1, with D possibly being TRBD1 (5 bases). The CDR3 is 17 amino acids. The germline CDR1 and CDR2 sequences are SGHNT and YYREEE (reference sequence). Trimming left V 3 bases short and J 1 base short, with 19 bases between. CDR3 bases: TGTGCCAGCAGCTCCCCGCCAGGGCCCAAACCGAACACTGAAGCTTTCTTT. Amino acids: CASSSPPGPKPNTEAFF.

This clone was observed a few times. The V gene is TRBV4-1, the J gene TRBJ1-4; D remains ambiguous. V shed 1 base and J shed 7 bases, with 4 bases lying between them. Germline V gives CDR1 MGHRA, CDR2 YSYEKL. CDR3 size: 12 residues. CDR3: CASSQAFEKLFF. CDR3 nucleotides: TGCGCCAGCAGCCAAGCGTTTGAAAAACTGTTTTTT.

This clone was counted only a few times. The chain uses TRBV7-2 and TRBJ2-5; 10 nucleotides align to TRBD2. This CDR3 is built from 15 residues. V shed 1 base, J shed 7 bases, and the junction held 6 bases outside the gene matches. From germline, CDR1 is SGHTA and CDR2 FQGNSA. In DNA, the CDR3 is TGTGCCAGCAGCTTAGGTAGCCTAGCGGGGGCGACCCAGTACTTC. Its translation: CASSLGSLAGATQYF.

This chain uses TRBV30 with TRBJ2-7, with 8 bases that match TRBD1. The CDR3 is 13 residues long. Trimming at V came to 3 bases and at J to 3 bases, leaving 4 bases not matched to a gene. Germline V lookup: CDR1 GTSNPN, CDR2 SVGIG (reference sequence). The CDR3 protein is CAWSTQGVYEQYF. The DNA of the CDR3 is TGTGCCTGGAGCACACAGGGGGTCTACGAGCAGTACTTC.

There are a few counts of this clone. V gene TRBV6-1 combines with J gene TRBJ1-5; 7 bases are a match to TRBD1. The CDR3 covers 14 residues. The trim removed 4 bases at V and 2 bases at J, leaving 2 bases unmatched. The germline V gene encodes CDR1 MNHNS and CDR2 SASEGT. In DNA form, the CDR3 reads TGTGCCAGCAGTGGGACAGGAGGCAATCAGCCCCAGCATTTT. Residues: CASSGTGGNQPQHF.

The chain is built from TRBV7-3 and TRBJ2-3; D perhaps matches TRBD1 (5 bases). Per germline, CDR1 SGHTA and CDR2 FQGTGA. This CDR3 contains 13 residues. V lost 2 bases and J 3 bases, leaving 6 bases between the germline ends. CDR3 sequence: CASSLDRTDTQYF. CDR3 coding DNA: TGTGCCAGCAGCTTAGACAGAACAGATACGCAGTATTTT.

The table lists this clone with a few counts. V gene TRBV10-3 combines with J gene TRBJ2-2, with D unclear. This CDR3 has 13 residues. The V end was cut by 6 bases, the J end by 4 bases, with 9 bases between. Germline values: CDR1 ENHRY, CDR2 SYGVKD. The CDR3 nucleotides are TGTGCCATCAGACCCACTTCCACCGGGGAGCTGTTTTTT. Translated, it gives CAIRPTSTGELFF.

In its sample, this clone was seen a few times. In nucleotides, the CDR3 is TGTGCCAGCAGCCCCGACAGGATCTACGAGCAGTACTTC. This encodes CASSPDRIYEQYF. This chain joins TRBV5-6 and TRBJ2-7; possible D gene TRBD1, 6 bases. In germline, CDR1 is SGHDT, CDR2 YYEEEE. The V end was cut by 4 bases, the J end by 3 bases, with 11 bases between. The CDR3 sequence is 13 residues long.

Here the CDR3 DNA reads TGTGCCAGCAGCTCTGGGCTCGGCTATGGCTACACCTTC. Amino acids: CASSSGLGYGYTF. The V and J genes are TRBV7-2 and TRBJ1-2; no reliable D call. This CDR3 is 13 amino acids long. Germline values: CDR1 SGHTA, CDR2 FQGNSA. Trimming stripped 4 bases from V and 4 bases from J, with 10 bases between.

This clone appeared a few times. V usage is TRBV2 and J usage is TRBJ1-5; 10 nucleotides align to TRBD1. The V segment lost 5 bases and the J segment 0 bases; nucleotides outside the gene matches: 1. This CDR3 comprises 15 residues. Germline values: CDR1 SNHLY, CDR2 FYNNEI. CDR3 sequence: CASSWDRGSNQPQHF. CDR3 DNA: TGTGCCAGCAGTTGGGACAGGGGTAGCAATCAGCCCCAGCATTTT.

The chain employs TRBV5-1 and TRBJ2-1; a weak D match, TRBD2 (6 bases). This CDR3 contains 15 residues. Between the trimmed V and J ends, which lost 0 bases and 4 bases, there was a span of 11 bases. The germline V gene encodes CDR1 SGHRS and CDR2 YFSETQ. The CDR3 loop is CASSLGLAVYNEQFF. The CDR3 DNA reads TGCGCCAGCAGCTTGGGTTTAGCGGTATACAATGAGCAGTTCTTC.